This TCR beta chain originates from a study of OX40 agonist ivuxolimab in advanced cancers. The wider study: Patients received the agonistic anti-OX40 (CD134) antibody ivuxolimab. Study observations and caveats: Compared with CD4+, CD8+ T cells on average had more expanded clones.

The germline CDR1 and CDR2 sequences are MNHEY and SMNVEV (reference sequence). Trimming pared 7 bases from V and 0 bases from J, leaving 7 bases between. This CDR3 has 14 residues. A word on this clone: Antigen: not known.

Some clones are missing from TCRdb's copy, which holds only in-frame ones; the method was immunoSEQ multiplex PCR. Of some 110,000 clones listed, about 90% are singletons. Sequenced material: CD4+ or CD8+ T cells sorted from blood, taken in a trial of the OX40 agonist ivuxolimab. The receptor's source is an adult with an advanced solid tumor such as melanoma, head and neck, liver or kidney cancer. The chain carries TRBV27 and TRBJ2-6, with no clear D. The CDR3 protein is CASTFSSGANVLTF. In DNA, the CDR3 is TGTGCCAGCACTTTTAGCTCTGGGGCCAACGTCCTGACTTTC.